What follows are 13 T cell receptor beta chains derived from one specimen sequenced in a study of brain metastases from non-small cell lung cancer. The method was immunoSEQ multiplex PCR; TCRdb's version includes in-frame clones alone and lacks a portion of them. Here the sample spans 2,000 to 2,500 clones, approximately 87% being singletons. The sequenced material came from primary lung tumor tissue. All receptors derive from a donor aged 40 or over with non-small cell lung cancer.

The V call is TRBV7-2, the J call TRBJ1-6; unclear D gene. Germline V gene lookup returns CDR1 SGHTA and CDR2 FQGNSA. Trimming left V 2 bases short and J 6 bases short, with 11 bases between. The CDR3 spans 15 residues. The CDR3 spells CASSLPTGSNSPLHF. CDR3 sequence (DNA): TGTGCCAGCAGCTTACCGACGGGTTCTAATTCACCCCTCCACTTT.

The chain recombines TRBV6-5 with TRBJ1-5, with a tentative D call TRBD1 (6 bases). Trimming removed 6 bases from V and 5 bases from J, with 11 bases in between. The CDR3 spans 13 residues. Germline-derived CDR1 and CDR2 are MNHEY and SVGAGI. CDR3 in amino acids: CASRGHQDQPQHF. The CDR3 bases are TGTGCCAGCAGGGGACATCAGGATCAGCCCCAGCATTTT.

The J gene is TRBJ1-2, the V gene TRBV21-1. TRBV21-1 is a listed pseudogene. The CDR3 loop spans 15 amino acids. The CDR3 nucleotides read TGTGCCAGCAGCAAAGGGGAGGGGGCTAACTATGGCTACACCTTC. This translates into CASSKGEGANYGYTF.

With regard to this clone: At one of its ends the junction is not consistent with the germline gene, which may arise from a read error. Other DNA sequences in the same sample also yield this CDR3. This chain joins TRBV6-1 and TRBJ1-3; D is uncertain. Germline V lookup: CDR1 MNHNS, CDR2 SASEGT. This CDR3 spans 15 amino acids. The CDR3 loop is CASSEELYSGNTIYF. DNA for the CDR3: TGTGCCAGTAGTGAAGAACTGTACTCTGGAAACACTATATATTTT.

In its sample, this clone was seen once. The chain couples TRBV5-4 to TRBJ2-1, with TRBD2 identical over 14 bases. The CDR3 covers 15 residues. From germline, CDR1 is SGHNT and CDR2 YYREEE (reference sequence). V was clipped by 7 bases and J by 4 bases; unmatched bases: 4. The CDR3 sequence is CASGLAGGLYNEQFF. DNA of the CDR3: TGTGCCAGCGGACTAGCGGGGGGACTATACAATGAGCAGTTCTTC.

The V gene is TRBV7-9, the J gene TRBJ2-3; 9 nucleotides agree with TRBD2. Germline V gene data show CDR1 as SEHNR and CDR2 as FQNEAQ (reference sequence). CDR3 length: 17 residues. The V and J ends lost 3 bases and 7 bases, in that order; junction bases with no gene match: 14. The DNA for the CDR3 is TGTGCCAGCAGCTTCGCGGGGGGCGGGGGGGCCGGAAATACGCAGTATTTT. Protein product: CASSFAGGGGAGNTQYF.

The rearrangement uses TRBV6-5 and TRBJ1-1; unclear D gene. Trimming removed 6 bases at V and 7 bases at J, with 18 bases between. This CDR3 region has 14 residues. Germline loops: CDR1 MNHEY, CDR2 SVGAGI. The DNA for the CDR3 is TGTGCCAGCAGCCTCCTAGGGCTCGGTAGTGAAGCTTTCTTT. Translation: CASSLLGLGSEAFF.

J is TRBJ2-1 and V is TRBV27; 11 nucleotides agree with TRBD2. This CDR3 region has 17 residues. V was pared by 4 bases and J by 1 base, with 6 bases of the junction left unmatched. In germline, CDR1 is MNHEY, CDR2 SMNVEV (reference sequence). CDR3 sequence (DNA): TGTGCCAGCAGTTCACGGACTAGCGGGCGGTCCTACAATGAGCAGTTCTTC. Its translation: CASSSRTSGRSYNEQFF.

This clone was detected only a few times. This chain links TRBV5-1 with TRBJ2-7, with 12 bases that match TRBD2. The CDR3 length is 17 residues. The germline CDR1 and CDR2 sequences are SGHRS and YFSETQ. Unmatched junction bases numbered 12, after V lost 4 bases and J lost 4 bases. Here the CDR3 reads CASSPGLAGMLKYEQYF. CDR3 nucleotide sequence: TGCGCCAGCAGCCCGGGACTAGCGGGCATGCTCAAGTACGAGCAGTACTTC.

Worth noting for this clone: The junction departs from germline at one end; a sequencing error may be responsible. This chain connects TRBV20-1 to TRBJ1-1; D gene uncertain. The germline CDR1 and CDR2 sequences are DFQATT and SNEGSKA (reference sequence). The length of the CDR3 is 12 residues. The CDR3 loop is CSASGGSTETFF. In DNA form, the CDR3 reads TGCAGTGCTAGTGGCGGGAGCACTGAAACTTTCTTT.

The chain recombines TRBV4-3 with TRBJ1-1; D gene ambiguous. Trimming removed 0 bases at V and 5 bases at J, with 10 bases between. Germline V gene data show CDR1 as LGHNA and CDR2 as YSLEER. The CDR3 totals 14 residues. In nucleotides, the CDR3 is TGCGCCAGCAGCCAAGATGGTTTCGGAACTGAAGCTTTCTTT. Its protein is CASSQDGFGTEAFF.

In its sample, this clone ranks as large. This chain connects TRBV11-3 to TRBJ2-7; D is unclear. Germline CDR1 reads SGHNT; CDR2 reads YENEEA. Trimming shortened V by 2 bases and J by 4 bases, and 12 bases separated the two germline ends. This CDR3 has 14 residues. Here the CDR3 DNA reads TGTGCCAGCAGCTTAAGCCCGGTGGCATACGAGCAGTACTTC. It encodes CASSLSPVAYEQYF. The complete variable domain, with remaining parts taken from reference TRBV11-3 and TRBJ2-7, reads EAGVVQSPRYKIIEKKQPVAFWCNPISGHNTLYWYLQNLGQGPELLIRYENEEAVDDSQLPKDRFSAERLKGVDSTLKIQPAELGDSAVYLCASSLSPVAYEQYFGPGTRLTVT.

The chain links TRBV5-1 to TRBJ1-4; D is perhaps TRBD1 (5 bases). Trimming removed 4 bases from V and 2 bases from J, with 18 bases in between. Germline values: CDR1 SGHRS, CDR2 YFSETQ. There are 17 residues in the CDR3. CDR3 in amino acids: CASSPDGHWGTNEKLFF. The CDR3 region has the DNA TGCGCCAGCAGCCCTGACGGACACTGGGGGACTAATGAAAAACTGTTTTTT.